Below, 15 T cell receptor beta chains from the same sample are listed, as sequenced in a study of T cell responses to AZD1222 COVID-19 vaccine. Some clones are missing from TCRdb's copy, which holds only in-frame ones; the method was immunoSEQ multiplex PCR. The sample holds 110,000 to 150,000 clones, about 90% seen once. The sample was peripheral blood, taken on day 0 of AZD1222 vaccination. These receptors were obtained from an adult in good health.

V usage is TRBV7-2 and J usage is TRBJ2-1, with 13 bases lining up with TRBD2. CDR3 length equals 16 residues. CDR1 and CDR2 from the germline V gene are SGHTA and FQGNSA. Losses at the gene ends were 6 bases for V and 10 bases for J; bases not matched to a gene: 12. The CDR3 is CASRSRTSGSIWEQFF. The DNA for the CDR3 is TGTGCCAGCAGATCTAGGACTAGCGGGAGCATTTGGGAGCAGTTCTTC.

A note on this clone: Other nucleotide sequences in the sample specify the same CDR3. The chain is built from TRBV6-5 and TRBJ2-1; D not certain. The CDR3 loop spans 14 amino acids. Trimming pared 0 bases from V and 3 bases from J, leaving 6 bases between. In germline, CDR1 is MNHEY, CDR2 SVGAGI. The CDR3 DNA reads as TGTGCCAGCAGTTACTCGAGAGTCTACAATGAGCAGTTCTTC. Its translation is CASSYSRVYNEQFF.

This chain uses TRBV4-3 with TRBJ2-7; D gene uncertain. V was shortened by 4 bases and J by 4 bases, with 14 bases between the two germline ends. From germline, CDR1 is LGHNA and CDR2 YSLEER. This CDR3 has 14 amino acids. The CDR3 nucleotides are TGCGCCAGCAGCCCGACACACCGGACGTACGAGCAGTACTTC. Its translation is CASSPTHRTYEQYF.

V gene TRBV25-1 combines with J gene TRBJ1-3, with D perhaps TRBD1 (6 bases). CDR3 length: 14 residues. Germline CDR1 MGHDK, CDR2 SYGVNS. Trimming pared 5 bases from V and 4 bases from J, leaving 12 bases between. The CDR3 sequence: CASSLGATGNTIYF. As DNA, the CDR3 is TGTGCCAGCAGTTTGGGGGCGACGGGAAACACCATATATTTT.

This CDR3 is CASSPSAGGRNNEQFF. CDR3 in DNA: TGTGCCAGCAGCCCCTCGGCGGGAGGGCGTAACAATGAGCAGTTCTTC. The genes are TRBV5-4 and TRBJ2-1; TRBD2 aligns across 9 bases. Germline V gives CDR1 SGHNT, CDR2 YYREEE (reference sequence). The CDR3 totals 16 residues. J gave up 5 bases and V 4 bases, and 10 bases lay outside the gene matches.

The chain is built from TRBV19 and TRBJ1-2; 7 positions match TRBD1. CDR1 is LNHDA and CDR2 is SQIVND in the germline V gene (reference sequence). The CDR3 runs to 16 residues. V gave up 3 bases and J gave up 4 bases; unmatched junction bases: 11. CDR3 protein: CASSIGQVGTTYGYTF. CDR3 sequence (DNA): TGTGCCAGTAGTATCGGACAGGTCGGCACAACCTATGGCTACACCTTC. The whole variable domain, remainder taken from reference TRBV19 and TRBJ1-2, is DGGITQSPKYLFRKEGQNVTLSCEQNLNHDAMYWYRQDPGQGLRLIYYSQIVNDFQKGDIAEGYSVSREKKESFPLTVTSAQKNPTAFYLCASSIGQVGTTYGYTFGSGTRLTVV.

The rearrangement joins TRBV28 to TRBJ1-3; D possibly corresponds to TRBD1 (6 bases). Germline V gene lookup returns CDR1 MDHEN and CDR2 SYDVKM. The V end lost 6 bases, the J end lost 0 bases, and 12 bases lay between the germline ends. This CDR3 is 15 amino acids long. The CDR3 DNA is TGTGCCAGCAGGGACAGAAAGAGCTCTGGAAACACCATATATTTT. It translates to CASRDRKSSGNTIYF.

The chain joins TRBV6-2 or TRBV6-3 to TRBJ1-2, with D perhaps TRBD1 (6 bases). Deletions cut 0 bases from V and 7 bases from J, with 12 bases between. CDR1 is MNHEY and CDR2 is SVGEGT in the germline V gene. The CDR3 is 14 residues long. CDR3 nucleotides: TGTGCCAGCAGTTACTCCCAGGGGTCCGGTGGCTACACCTTC. It codes for CASSYSQGSGGYTF.

The V gene is TRBV11-2, the J gene TRBJ1-2; 7 nucleotides align to TRBD1. The germline V gene encodes CDR1 SGHAT and CDR2 FQNNGV. V lost 0 bases to trimming and J lost 4 bases; unmatched junction nucleotides: 5. The CDR3 has 15 amino acids. The CDR3 nucleotides are TGTGCCAGCAGCTTAGATGACAGGGAAGTCTATGGCTACACCTTC. Its translation is CASSLDDREVYGYTF.

V gene TRBV4-1 combines with J gene TRBJ1-5; D gene unclear. The V end lost 1 base, the J end lost 6 bases, and 10 bases lay between the germline ends. Germline V lookup: CDR1 MGHRA, CDR2 YSYEKL. CDR3 length: 14 amino acids. The DNA of the CDR3 is TGCGCCAGCAGCCAAGTATTCGGAAGTCAGCCCCAGCATTTT. It is translated as CASSQVFGSQPQHF.

This clone was detected only once. The chain joins TRBV27 to TRBJ1-6, with 7 bases aligning to TRBD1. This CDR3 is built from 18 residues. CDR1 is MNHEY and CDR2 is SMNVEV in the germline V gene (reference sequence). Germline trimming cut 6 bases from V and 5 bases from J; bases unmatched to any gene: 16. The CDR3 nucleotides are TGTGCCAGCAGAAAAAACCTAAGGGGGCCTTTGGATAATTCACCCCTCCACTTT. This translates into CASRKNLRGPLDNSPLHF.

The chain combines TRBV29-1 with TRBJ2-1; 11 positions agree with TRBD2. Germline V lookup: CDR1 SQVTM, CDR2 ANQGSEA. The V and J ends lost 8 bases and 0 bases, in that order; junction bases with no gene match: 15. This CDR3 contains 18 residues. CDR3 residues: CSIRGLAGGPSSYNEQFF. The CDR3 DNA sequence: TGCAGCATCCGTGGTCTAGCGGGAGGCCCTTCCTCCTACAATGAGCAGTTCTTC.

The chain is built from TRBV9 and TRBJ1-2, with 7 bases aligning to TRBD1. The length of the CDR3 is 16 residues. The germline V gene encodes CDR1 SGDLS and CDR2 YYNGEE. Unmatched junction bases numbered 14, after V lost 4 bases and J lost 5 bases. The DNA of the CDR3 is TGTGCCAGCAGCCCACGGGACAGTTCTCTTTGGTATGGCTACACCTTC. Protein product: CASSPRDSSLWYGYTF.

The chain recombines TRBV29-1 with TRBJ2-3; D gene uncertain. This CDR3 spans 13 amino acids. The germline V gene has CDR1 SQVTM and CDR2 ANQGSEA. V was trimmed by 7 bases and J by 4 bases, leaving 15 bases between them. CDR3 protein: CSAIPQQADTQYF. Here the CDR3 DNA reads TGCAGCGCTATACCCCAGCAGGCAGATACGCAGTATTTT.

This chain's CDR3 is CASSQDRGAEQYF. The CDR3 DNA is TGTGCCAGCAGCCAAGATAGAGGGGCCGAGCAGTACTTC. The chain is built from TRBV3-1 (or the pseudogene TRBV3-2) and TRBJ2-7, with D perhaps TRBD1 or TRBD2 (5 bases each). The germline V and J ends were trimmed by 0 bases and 6 bases, with 9 bases remaining between them. The germline V gene has CDR1 LGHDT and CDR2 YNNKEL (reference sequence). The CDR3 contains 13 residues.